The 21 T cell receptor beta chains below were found in one sample sequenced in a study of T cell repertoires in cytomegalovirus infection. Each CDR3 protein gets one entry after TCRdb re-called the reads with MiXCR. This table holds around 280,000 distinct CDR3 sequences, 9.6% found once. Sequenced sample: PBMCs. The receptor set was obtained from a human donor in good health (CMV status not recorded). Some clones in this sample may be carry-over from other donors' samples.

This clonotype came up many times. This sequence joins TRBV7-6 and TRBJ2-5, with D perhaps TRBD1 or TRBD2 (5 bases each). The ends were cut back, 6 bases at V and 4 bases at J, with 6 bases in the middle. Germline-derived CDR1 and CDR2 are SGHVS and FNYEAQ. The CDR3 runs 11 residues. As DNA, the CDR3 is TGTGCCAGCAGGAGGGGAGAGACCCAGTACTTC. Translating it yields CASRRGETQYF. The variable domain in full, with the rest retrieved from reference TRBV7-6 and TRBJ2-5, is GAGVSQSPRYKVTKRGQDVALRCDPISGHVSLYWYRQALGQGPEFLTYFNYEAQQDKSGLPNDRFSAERPEGSISTLTIQRTEQRDSAMYRCASRRGETQYFGPGTRLLVL.

At least ten counts were recorded for this clonotype. The V and J genes are TRBV29-1 and TRBJ1-6, with D maybe TRBD1 (5 bases). Trimming removed 2 bases from V and 7 bases from J, with 15 bases in between. Germline values: CDR1 SQVTM, CDR2 ANQGSEA. The length of the CDR3 is 15 residues. For the CDR3, the DNA is TGCAGCGTTGAACGTAGGGGCATTAGGAATTCACCCCTCCACTTT. Translated, it gives CSVERRGIRNSPLHF.

This clonotype has a count of ten or more. The chain is built from TRBV9 and TRBJ2-5, with D possibly being TRBD1 or TRBD2 (5 bases each). Germline V lookup: CDR1 SGDLS, CDR2 YYNGEE. V lost 0 bases to trimming and J lost 2 bases, with 11 bases between them. The CDR3 contains 15 residues. The CDR3 spells CASSVGGRLQETQYF. The CDR3, as DNA: TGTGCCAGCAGCGTAGGGGGACGGCTTCAAGAGACCCAGTACTTC.

This clonotype has ten or more counts. The genes are TRBV7-8 and TRBJ2-7; no clear D gene. Germline loops: CDR1 SGHVS, CDR2 FQNEAQ. The V end was cut by 0 bases, the J end by 6 bases, with 12 bases between. The CDR3 contains 14 residues. DNA of the CDR3: TGTGCCAGCAGCTTAGCTCAATTTTCGGGCGAGCAGTACTTC. Its protein is CASSLAQFSGEQYF.

This clonotype was counted ten times or more. The chain joins TRBV6-5 to TRBJ2-1, with 8 bases aligning to TRBD2. The germline gives CDR1 MNHEY, CDR2 SVGAGI. With V trimmed by 1 base and J by 12 bases, 14 bases remained unmatched. CDR3 length: 16 residues. CDR3 residues: CASSYWGTGGPKGQFF. The CDR3 bases are TGTGCCAGCAGTTACTGGGGGACGGGGGGGCCCAAGGGGCAGTTCTTC.

This clonotype was seen ten or more times. The chain is built from TRBV29-1 and TRBJ2-7; D is undetermined. This CDR3 region has 13 residues. The V gene's germline CDR1 is SQVTM and CDR2 ANQGSEA. V lost 4 bases, J lost 2 bases, and 12 bases lay in between. CDR3 residues: CSVVRLPTYEQYV. The CDR3 DNA reads TGCAGCGTTGTGAGACTTCCTACCTACGAGCAGTACGTC.

V usage is TRBV5-6 and J usage is TRBJ1-5; 8 nucleotides agree with TRBD1. The CDR3 spans 15 residues. The V gene's germline CDR1 is SGHDT and CDR2 YYEEEE. The V segment lost 0 bases and the J segment 5 bases; nucleotides outside the gene matches: 4. CDR3 protein: CASSLGLTGDQPQHF. The CDR3 coding sequence is TGTGCCAGCAGCTTGGGGTTGACAGGGGATCAGCCCCAGCATTTT.

The chain combines TRBV20-1 with TRBJ2-7; 9 bases line up with TRBD1. The CDR3 has 12 amino acids. Germline lookup yields CDR1 DFQATT and CDR2 SNEGSKA (reference sequence). V trimming: 6 bases; J trimming: 3 bases; junction bases outside the gene matches: 3. The CDR3: CSAPGQGYEQYV. Here the CDR3 DNA reads TGCAGTGCCCCGGGACAGGGCTACGAGCAGTACGTC.

V and J are TRBV6-5 and TRBJ1-4; no clear D. CDR1 and CDR2 from the germline V gene are MNHEY and SVGAGI. V gave up 6 bases and J gave up 6 bases, with 11 bases separating them. The CDR3 extends over 13 amino acids. The CDR3 coding sequence is TGTGCCAGCAGGGACGGCCCGTATGAAAAACTGTTTTTT. This encodes CASRDGPYEKLFF.

This clonotype was picked up many times. The chain recombines TRBV7-2 with TRBJ2-7, with 13 nucleotides matching TRBD2. Unmatched junction bases numbered 4, after V lost 4 bases and J lost 4 bases. There are 15 residues in the CDR3. Germline V lookup: CDR1 SGHTA, CDR2 FQGNSA. Here the CDR3 DNA reads TGTGCCAGCAGCTGGACTAGCGGGGGAGTATACGAGCAGTACGTC. It encodes CASSWTSGGVYEQYV.

This clonotype occurred many times. V gene TRBV30 combines with J gene TRBJ1-5, with a tentative D call TRBD1 (5 bases). Deletions cut 4 bases from V and 4 bases from J, with 14 bases between. The germline CDR1 and CDR2 sequences are GTSNPN and SVGIG (reference sequence). This CDR3 is built from 14 residues. Here the CDR3 reads CAWNQDRRNQPQHF. CDR3 coding DNA: TGTGCCTGGAATCAAGACAGACGAAATCAGCCCCAGCATTTT.

This clonotype showed up many times. The V call is TRBV7-2, the J call TRBJ1-5, with D maybe TRBD1 (5 bases). The germline V gene encodes CDR1 SGHTA and CDR2 FQGNSA. The CDR3 is 14 residues long. Trimming cost V 2 bases and J 5 bases, with 10 bases left between them. CDR3 region: CASSLWGEHQPQHF. The CDR3 DNA follows: TGTGCCAGCAGCTTATGGGGGGAGCATCAGCCCCAGCATTTT.

This clonotype has ten or more counts. This chain uses TRBV28 with TRBJ1-5; D uncertain. Deletions cut 5 bases from V and 4 bases from J, with 6 bases between. The CDR3 consists of 12 residues. The germline V gene encodes CDR1 MDHEN and CDR2 SYDVKM. In DNA, the CDR3 is TGTGCCAGCAGTGAGCTTAATCAGCCCCAGCATTTT. Amino acids: CASSELNQPQHF.

The chain couples TRBV5-5 to TRBJ1-6, with 9 bases lining up with TRBD1. Looked up from germline, CDR1 is SGHKS and CDR2 is YYEKEE (reference sequence). CDR3 length equals 17 residues. V lost 4 bases and J lost 6; bases outside the gene matches: 11. The CDR3 DNA is TGTGCCAGCAGCGCCCGAGGGACAGGGACCATTAATTCACCCCTCCACTTT. Amino acids: CASSARGTGTINSPLHF.

This clonotype was counted at least ten times. The V gene is TRBV7-2, the J gene TRBJ1-1; 7 bases line up with TRBD1. This CDR3 spans 17 amino acids. V gave up 1 base and J gave up 4 bases; unmatched junction bases: 12. Looked up from germline, CDR1 is SGHTA and CDR2 is FQGNSA. CDR3 residues: CASSLDSRARGGTEAFF. DNA for the CDR3: TGTGCCAGCAGCTTAGATTCCCGGGCCAGGGGGGGCACTGAAGCTTTCTTT.

This clonotype occurred many times. This chain links TRBV29-1 with TRBJ1-2, with D unclear. CDR1 is SQVTM, CDR2 ANQGSEA, per germline. The germline V and J ends were trimmed by 0 bases and 2 bases, with 16 bases remaining between them. The CDR3 loop spans 16 amino acids. CDR3 amino acids: CSVEDRRGITNYGYTF. The CDR3 DNA reads TGCAGCGTTGAAGATCGTCGGGGAATTACCAACTATGGCTACACCTTC.

The chain employs TRBV27 and TRBJ1-6; no clear D gene. CDR3 length: 15 residues. Germline V gene lookup returns CDR1 MNHEY and CDR2 SMNVEV (reference sequence). With 0 bases removed from V and 13 bases from J, the gap between germline ends came to 16 bases. The CDR3, as DNA: TGTGCCAGCAGTTTATCGGGTCAGGATTACCCCCCCCTCCACTTT. Translated, it gives CASSLSGQDYPPLHF.

The chain employs TRBV20-1 and TRBJ2-7; TRBD1 agrees at 7 bases. The CDR3 sequence is 14 residues long. V was pared by 6 bases and J by 3 bases, with 11 bases of the junction left unmatched. Germline values: CDR1 DFQATT, CDR2 SNEGSKA (reference sequence). The CDR3 is CSASDRVKVYEQYF. As DNA, the CDR3 is TGCAGTGCCAGCGACAGGGTAAAGGTCTACGAGCAGTACTTC.

This clonotype appeared many times. V is TRBV15 and J is TRBJ1-1; unclear D gene. CDR1 is LNHNV, CDR2 YYDKDF, per germline (reference sequence). The length of the CDR3 is 17 residues. Deletions cut 0 bases from V and 4 bases from J, with 18 bases between. CDR3 sequence (DNA): TGTGCCACCAGCAGAGAGGCCACAATGGCGTTCCGCACTGAAGCTTTCTTT. This encodes CATSREATMAFRTEAFF.

This clonotype showed up many times. The V call is TRBV27, the J call TRBJ2-1; TRBD1 matches 7 bases. The CDR3 consists of 14 residues. With 5 bases clipped from V and 0 bases from J, the junction kept 1 base outside the gene matches. In germline, CDR1 is MNHEY, CDR2 SMNVEV (reference sequence). CDR3 in DNA: TGTGCCAGCAGTCCAGGGGGCTCCTACAATGAGCAGTTCTTC. It codes for CASSPGGSYNEQFF.

This clonotype was observed a few times. The V and J genes are TRBV20-1 and TRBJ2-2; a possible D gene is TRBD2 (5 bases). CDR3 size: 14 residues. CDR1 and CDR2 (germline): DFQATT, SNEGSKA (reference sequence). The V end was cut by 5 bases, the J end by 3 bases, with 13 bases between. The CDR3 DNA sequence: TGCAGTGCTCCTAGCCCCACATACACCGGGGAGCTGTTTTTT. Its translation: CSAPSPTYTGELFF.